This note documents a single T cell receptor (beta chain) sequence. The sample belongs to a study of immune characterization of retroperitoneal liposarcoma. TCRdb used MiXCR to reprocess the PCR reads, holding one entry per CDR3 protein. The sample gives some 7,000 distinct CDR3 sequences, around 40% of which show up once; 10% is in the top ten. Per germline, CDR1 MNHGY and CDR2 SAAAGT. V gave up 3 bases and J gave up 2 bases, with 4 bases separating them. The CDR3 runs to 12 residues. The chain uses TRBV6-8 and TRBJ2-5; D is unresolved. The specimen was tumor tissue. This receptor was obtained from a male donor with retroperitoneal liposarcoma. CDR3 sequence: CASSYGQETQYF. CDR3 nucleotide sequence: TGTGCCAGCAGTTATGGGCAAGAGACCCAGTACTTC.